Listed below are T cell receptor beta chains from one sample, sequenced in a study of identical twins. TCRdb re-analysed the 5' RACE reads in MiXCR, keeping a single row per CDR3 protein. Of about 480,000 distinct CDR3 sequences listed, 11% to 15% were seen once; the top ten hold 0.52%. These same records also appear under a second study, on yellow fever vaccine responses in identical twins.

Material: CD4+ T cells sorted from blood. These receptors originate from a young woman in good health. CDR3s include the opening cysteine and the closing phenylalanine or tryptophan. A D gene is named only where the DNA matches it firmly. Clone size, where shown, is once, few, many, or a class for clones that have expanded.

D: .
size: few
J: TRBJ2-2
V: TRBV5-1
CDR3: CASSLAGLRRAGELFF
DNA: TGCGCCAGCAGCTTGGCCGGCCTAAGGCGGGCCGGGGAGCTGTTTTTT

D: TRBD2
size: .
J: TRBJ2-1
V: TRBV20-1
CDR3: CSAAGLAGGGNNEQFF
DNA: TGCAGTGCTGCGGGACTAGCGGGAGGAGGTAACAATGAGCAGTTCTTC

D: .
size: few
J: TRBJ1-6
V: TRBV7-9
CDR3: CASSYPGQGGPPLHF
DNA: TGTGCCAGCAGCTACCCCGGGCAGGGTGGCCCACCCCTCCACTTT

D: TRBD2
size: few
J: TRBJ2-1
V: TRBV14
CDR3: CASSQGTSNNEQFF
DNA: TGTGCCAGCAGCCAAGGGACTAGCAACAATGAGCAGTTCTTC

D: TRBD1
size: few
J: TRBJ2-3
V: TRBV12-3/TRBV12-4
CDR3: CASSLDRDRGRITDTQYF
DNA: TGTGCCAGCAGTTTAGACCGGGACAGGGGGCGCATCACAGATACGCAGTATTTT

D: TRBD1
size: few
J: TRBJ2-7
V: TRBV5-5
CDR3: CASSQQGSNYEQYF
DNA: TGTGCCAGCAGCCAACAGGGGAGCAACTACGAGCAGTACTTC

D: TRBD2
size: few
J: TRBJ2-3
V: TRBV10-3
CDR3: CATGLAGGADTQYF
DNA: TGTGCCACGGGACTAGCGGGAGGGGCAGATACGCAGTATTTT

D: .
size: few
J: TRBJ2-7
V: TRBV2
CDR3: CASTEWGANEQYF
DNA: TGTGCCAGCACCGAATGGGGGGCGAACGAGCAGTACTTC

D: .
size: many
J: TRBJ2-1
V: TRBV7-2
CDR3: CASSLASGTYNEQFF
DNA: TGTGCCAGCAGCTTAGCTAGCGGTACGTACAATGAGCAGTTCTTC

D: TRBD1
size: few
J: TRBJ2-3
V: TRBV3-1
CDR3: CASKQGEGTDTQYF
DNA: TGTGCCAGCAAACAGGGGGAGGGCACAGATACGCAGTATTTT

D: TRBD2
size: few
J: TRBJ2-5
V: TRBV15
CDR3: CATSRDRGLAGAPTTEETQYF
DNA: TGTGCCACCAGCAGAGATAGGGGACTAGCGGGGGCACCTACTACGGAGGAGACCCAGTACTTC

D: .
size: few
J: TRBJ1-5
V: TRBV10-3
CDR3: CAISDDSKRPQHF
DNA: TGTGCCATCAGTGACGACAGTAAACGGCCCCAGCATTTT

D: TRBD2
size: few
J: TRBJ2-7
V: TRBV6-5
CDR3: CASATSGSLYEQYF
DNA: TGTGCCAGCGCTACTAGCGGGAGTTTGTACGAGCAGTACTTC

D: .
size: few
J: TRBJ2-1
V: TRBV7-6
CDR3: CASSLILGIGNEQFF
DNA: TGTGCCAGCAGCTTAATCCTGGGGATCGGAAATGAGCAGTTCTTC

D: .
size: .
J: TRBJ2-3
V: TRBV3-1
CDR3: CASSQGVRPIPDTQYF
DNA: TGTGCCAGCAGCCAAGGGGTCAGACCGATCCCAGATACGCAGTATTTT

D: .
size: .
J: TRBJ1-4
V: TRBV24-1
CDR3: CATSDFVGSYNEKLFF
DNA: TGTGCCACCAGTGATTTCGTAGGGAGTTATAATGAAAAACTGTTTTTT

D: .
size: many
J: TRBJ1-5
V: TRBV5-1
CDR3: CASSLDGFNQPQHF
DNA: TGCGCCAGCAGCTTGGATGGGTTCAATCAGCCCCAGCATTTT

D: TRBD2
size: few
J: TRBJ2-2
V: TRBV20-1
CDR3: CSAKPGLAGVLPGELFF
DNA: TGCAGTGCTAAACCGGGACTAGCGGGAGTCCTCCCCGGGGAGCTGTTTTTT

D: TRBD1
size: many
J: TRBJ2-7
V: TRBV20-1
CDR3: CSARTPDRSYF
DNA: TGCAGTGCTAGAACTCCGGACAGGTCGTACTTC

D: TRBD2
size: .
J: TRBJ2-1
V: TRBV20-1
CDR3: CCAFSLAGDSYNEQFF
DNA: TGCTGTGCTTTCTCACTAGCGGGTGACTCCTACAATGAGCAGTTCTTC

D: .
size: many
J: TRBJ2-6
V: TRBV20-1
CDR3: CSASVFSGANVLTF
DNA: TGCAGTGCTAGTGTCTTCTCTGGGGCCAACGTCCTGACTTTC

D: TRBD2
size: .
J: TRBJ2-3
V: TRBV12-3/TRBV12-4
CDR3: CASSHGTSAQKADTQYF
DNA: TGTGCCAGCAGTCACGGGACTAGCGCCCAGAAGGCAGATACGCAGTATTTT

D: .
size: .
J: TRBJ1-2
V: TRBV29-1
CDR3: CSVEKGSNYGYTF
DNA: TGCAGCGTTGAAAAGGGGTCTAACTATGGCTACACCTTC

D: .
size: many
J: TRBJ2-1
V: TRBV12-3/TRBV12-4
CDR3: CATQDNSNEQFF
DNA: TGTGCCACCCAGGACAATTCGAATGAGCAGTTCTTC

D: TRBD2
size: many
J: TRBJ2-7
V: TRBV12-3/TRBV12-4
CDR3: CASSGSGGEQYF
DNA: TGTGCCAGCAGCGGTAGCGGGGGGGAGCAGTACTTC

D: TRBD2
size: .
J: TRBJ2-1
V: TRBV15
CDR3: CATSVAGTYNEQFF
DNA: TGTGCCACCAGCGTAGCGGGAACCTACAATGAGCAGTTCTTC

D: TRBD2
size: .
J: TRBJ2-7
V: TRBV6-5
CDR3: CASSYSWGLGAYEQYF
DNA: TGTGCCAGCAGTTACTCGTGGGGACTAGGAGCCTACGAGCAGTACTTC

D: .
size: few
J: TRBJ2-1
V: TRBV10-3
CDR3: CAITGDLYNEQFF
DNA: TGTGCCATCACCGGGGACCTCTACAATGAGCAGTTCTTC

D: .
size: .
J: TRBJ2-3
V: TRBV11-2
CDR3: CASSLVGVRSGLRTDTQYF
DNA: TGTGCCAGCAGCTTAGTTGGGGTGCGGAGCGGCCTCCGCACAGATACGCAGTATTTT

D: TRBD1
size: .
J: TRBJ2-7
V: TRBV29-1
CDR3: CSVYQGASYEQYF
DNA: TGCAGCGTATACCAGGGGGCATCGTACGAGCAGTACTTC

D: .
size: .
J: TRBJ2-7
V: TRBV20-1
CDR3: CSASRLPPAYEQYF
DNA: TGCAGTGCTAGTAGACTGCCCCCAGCCTACGAGCAGTACTTC

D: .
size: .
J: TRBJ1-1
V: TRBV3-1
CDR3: CASSQDFLGAFF
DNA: TGTGCCAGCAGCCAAGATTTTTTGGGAGCTTTCTTT

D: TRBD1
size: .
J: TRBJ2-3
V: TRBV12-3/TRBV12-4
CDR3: CASSFYRGLPSTDTQYF
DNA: TGTGCCAGCAGTTTCTACAGGGGGCTCCCTAGCACAGATACGCAGTATTTT

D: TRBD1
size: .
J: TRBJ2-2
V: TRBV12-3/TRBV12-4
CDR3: CASTIKRTGNSAGELFF
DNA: TGTGCCAGCACCATTAAGAGGACAGGGAATTCCGCTGGGGAGCTGTTTTTT

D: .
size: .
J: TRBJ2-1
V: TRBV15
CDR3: CATSRDVGGDPTGNEQFF
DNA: TGTGCCACCAGCAGAGATGTCGGTGGGGACCCTACGGGGAATGAGCAGTTCTTC

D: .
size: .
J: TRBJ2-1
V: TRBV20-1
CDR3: CSAVKRYNEQFF
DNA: TGCAGTGCTGTCAAGCGGTACAATGAGCAGTTCTTC

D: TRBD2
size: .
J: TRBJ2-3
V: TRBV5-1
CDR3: CASSLWTSGERTDTQYF
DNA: TGCGCCAGCAGCTTGTGGACTAGCGGGGAGCGCACAGATACGCAGTATTTT

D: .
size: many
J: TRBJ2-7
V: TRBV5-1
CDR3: CASSLDGQSYEQYF
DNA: TGCGCCAGCAGCTTGGACGGACAGTCTTACGAGCAGTACTTC

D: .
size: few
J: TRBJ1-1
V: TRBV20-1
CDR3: CSATFTEAFF
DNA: TGCAGTGCCACTTTCACTGAAGCTTTCTTT

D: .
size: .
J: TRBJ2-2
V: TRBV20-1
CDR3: CSARLGGNTGELFF
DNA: TGCAGTGCTAGACTAGGCGGCAATACCGGGGAGCTGTTTTTT

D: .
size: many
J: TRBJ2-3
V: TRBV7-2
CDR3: CASSGVGGTDTQYF
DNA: TGTGCCAGCAGCGGGGTTGGGGGCACAGATACGCAGTATTTT

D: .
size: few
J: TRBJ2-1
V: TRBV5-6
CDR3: CASSSPHPLQVRYNEQFF
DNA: TGTGCCAGCAGCTCACCACATCCTCTCCAGGTCCGGTACAATGAGCAGTTCTTC

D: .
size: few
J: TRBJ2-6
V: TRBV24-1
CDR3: CATSDVTGGVRGANVLTF
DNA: TGTGCCACCAGTGATGTGACAGGCGGGGTTCGTGGGGCCAACGTCCTGACTTTC

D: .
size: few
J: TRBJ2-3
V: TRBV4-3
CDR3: CASSQVIQRPSDTQYF
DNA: TGCGCCAGCAGCCAAGTTATCCAGCGTCCCTCGGATACGCAGTATTTT

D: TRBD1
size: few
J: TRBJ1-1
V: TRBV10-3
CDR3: CAISERDRRDFEAFF
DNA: TGTGCCATCAGTGAGCGGGACAGAAGGGACTTTGAAGCTTTCTTT

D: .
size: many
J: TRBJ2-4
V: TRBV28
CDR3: CASSPGPTQYF
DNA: TGTGCCAGCAGTCCGGGACCAACTCAGTACTTC

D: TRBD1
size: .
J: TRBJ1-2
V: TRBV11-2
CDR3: CRRGQNYGYTF
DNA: TGCCGTCGGGGACAGAACTATGGCTACACCTTC

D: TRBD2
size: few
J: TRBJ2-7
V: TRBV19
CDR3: CASRAAGTSGRNEQYF
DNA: TGTGCCAGTAGGGCCGCCGGGACTAGCGGGAGGAACGAGCAGTACTTC

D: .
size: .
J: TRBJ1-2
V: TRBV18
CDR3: CASSDRSSPNYGYTF
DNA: TGTGCCAGCTCGGACAGAAGTAGTCCTAACTATGGCTACACCTTC

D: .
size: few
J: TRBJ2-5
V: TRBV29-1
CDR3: CSVDNSPNQETQYF
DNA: TGCAGCGTTGATAACAGTCCAAACCAAGAGACCCAGTACTTC

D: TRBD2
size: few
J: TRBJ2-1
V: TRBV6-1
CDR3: CASTPLAGEGNEQFF
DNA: TGTGCCAGCACCCCACTAGCGGGAGAGGGGAATGAGCAGTTCTTC

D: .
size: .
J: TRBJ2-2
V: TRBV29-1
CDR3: CSVEHASDGELFF
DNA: TGCAGCGTTGAACACGCTTCGGACGGGGAGCTGTTTTTT

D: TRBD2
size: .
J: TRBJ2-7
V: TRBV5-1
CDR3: CASSLPASGGPGPYEQYF
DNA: TGCGCCAGCAGCTTGCCCGCTAGCGGGGGGCCCGGACCTTACGAGCAGTACTTC

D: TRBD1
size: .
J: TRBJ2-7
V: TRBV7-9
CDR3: CASSSWTGNEQYF
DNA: TGTGCCAGCAGCTCCTGGACAGGGAACGAGCAGTACTTC

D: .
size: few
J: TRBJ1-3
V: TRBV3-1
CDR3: CASSQRGGISGNTIYF
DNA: TGTGCCAGCAGCCAAAGGGGAGGGATCTCTGGAAACACCATATATTTT

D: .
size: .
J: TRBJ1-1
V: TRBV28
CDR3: CATRTVGEAFF
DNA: TGTGCCACCAGGACAGTTGGTGAAGCTTTCTTT

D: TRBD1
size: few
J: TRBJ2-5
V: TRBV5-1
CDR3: CASSLGDRTQETQYF
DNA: TGCGCCAGCAGCCTAGGGGACAGGACGCAAGAGACCCAGTACTTC

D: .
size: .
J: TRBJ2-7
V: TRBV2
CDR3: CASMLATWDEQYF
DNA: TGTGCCAGCATGCTAGCGACCTGGGACGAGCAGTACTTC

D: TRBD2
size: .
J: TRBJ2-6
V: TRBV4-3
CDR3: CASSRRPTSGKSGANVLTF
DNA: TGCGCCAGCAGCAGGCGCCCGACTAGCGGCAAATCAGGGGCCAACGTCCTGACTTTC

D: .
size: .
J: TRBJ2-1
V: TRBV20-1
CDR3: CSARAALASLQAYNEQFF
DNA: TGCAGTGCTAGAGCGGCCCTAGCGTCACTACAAGCCTACAATGAGCAGTTCTTC